This T cell receptor (beta chain) was documented in a study of T-cell reconstitution after alpha-beta-depleted transplantation in children. Construction of the TCRbeta library involved unique molecular identifiers. One entry per CDR3 protein results from TCRdb running MiXCR on the PCR reads. The sample contains approximately 420,000 distinct CDR3 sequences, under 13% of which appear only once. CDR3 length: 16 residues. The V end was cut by 0 bases, the J end by 8 bases, with 19 bases between. Germline V gene sequence: CDR1 SGHVS, CDR2 FQNEAQ. This clonotype was counted a few times. V gene TRBV7-8 combines with J gene TRBJ1-2, with D perhaps matching TRBD1 (5 bases). This clonotype originated in a human donor who donated a stem cell graft to a child with acute myeloid leukemia. This specimen was PBMCs from the stem cell graft donor, taken from the stem cell graft. The CDR3 region is CASSLAGRALSGGYTF. CDR3 in DNA: TGTGCCAGCAGCTTAGCAGGCAGGGCCTTATCCGGCGGCTACACCTTC.